These T cell receptor beta chains were read from a single sample in a study of glioma-infiltrating T cells after dendritic cell vaccination. Profiling relied on immunoSEQ multiplex PCR, and the TCRdb table lists in-frame clones only, not all of them. The data contain approximately 91,000 clones, roughly four fifths of them singletons. The sample here was blood, taken after dendritic cell vaccination. The receptors come from a human donor with glioblastoma. Both conserved end residues are part of each CDR3. Fields, in order: J gene, V gene, D gene, clone size, CDR3 protein, CDR3 DNA. The D gene is left open where the match is weak. The size field is filled for only some rows; it gives once, few, many or a size class.

TRBJ2-1	TRBV6-1	TRBD2	NA	CASSELMSGGAHEQFF	TGTGCCAGCAGTGAACTGATGAGCGGGGGGGCCCATGAGCAGTTCTTC
TRBJ1-4	TRBV7-9	NA	NA	CASSFNGANEKLFF	TGTGCCAGCAGCTTCAACGGGGCTAATGAAAAACTGTTTTTT
TRBJ2-4	TRBV5-1	NA	NA	CASSFGGGDIQYF	TGCGCCAGCAGCTTTGGGGGAGGAGACATTCAGTACTTC
TRBJ2-5	TRBV5-1	TRBD2	NA	CASSQQRGEQETQYF	TGCGCCAGCAGCCAGCAGCGGGGGGAACAAGAGACCCAGTACTTC
TRBJ2-7	TRBV28	NA	NA	CASRTVAAGLLEQYF	TGTGCCAGCCGTACAGTGGCTGCCGGTCTCCTAGAGCAGTACTTC
TRBJ2-5	TRBV6-5	TRBD1	NA	CASRDRDWGTQYF	TGTGCCAGCAGGGACAGGGATTGGGGGACCCAGTACTTC
TRBJ1-1	TRBV5-1	NA	NA	CASSLDPGGPGSEAFF	TGCGCCAGCAGCTTGGACCCGGGGGGGCCGGGGAGTGAAGCTTTCTTT
TRBJ2-2	TRBV29-1	TRBD1	NA	CSVRGQGGGELFF	TGCAGCGTTCGCGGACAGGGCGGCGGGGAGCTGTTTTTT
TRBJ2-3	TRBV19	TRBD1	NA	CASSTGDRGSTDTQYF	TGTGCCAGTAGCACCGGGGACAGGGGTTCGACAGATACGCAGTATTTT
TRBJ2-5	TRBV15	TRBD2	few	CATSRGLGLAGQETQYF	TGTGCCACCAGCAGAGGGCTTGGCCTAGCGGGGCAAGAGACCCAGTACTTC
TRBJ2-1	TRBV4-1	TRBD1	NA	CASHGTGSNEQFF	TGCGCCTCCCACGGGACAGGGTCGAATGAGCAGTTCTTC
TRBJ1-5	TRBV30	NA	few	CAWSVVGRNNQPQHF	TGTGCCTGGAGTGTAGTAGGGAGAAACAATCAGCCCCAGCATTTT
TRBJ2-3	TRBV5-4	NA	once	CASSTRAEADTQYF	TGTGCCAGCAGCACCAGGGCTGAGGCAGATACGCAGTATTTT
TRBJ1-3	TRBV5-1	TRBD1	NA	CASSLSTGASSGNTIYF	TGCGCCAGCAGCCTGTCGACAGGGGCGAGCTCTGGAAACACCATATATTTT
TRBJ1-6	TRBV5-1	NA	NA	CASSLDQGNSPLHF	TGCGCCAGCAGCTTGGACCAGGGAAATTCACCCCTCCACTTT
TRBJ2-5	TRBV5-1	NA	NA	CASSLAWSGSQETQYF	TGCGCCAGCAGCTTGGCGTGGTCTGGCTCACAAGAGACCCAGTACTTC
TRBJ2-3	TRBV5-1	NA	NA	CASSLGGGGTDTQYF	TGCGCCAGCAGCTTGGGAGGGGGAGGCACAGATACGCAGTATTTT
TRBJ2-3	TRBV5-1	NA	NA	CASSRSGTSTDTQYF	TGCGCCAGCAGCCGGTCCGGGACTAGCACAGATACGCAGTATTTT
TRBJ2-5	TRBV18	NA	NA	CASSPSRSRQETQYF	TGTGCCAGCTCACCGTCGAGGTCCAGACAAGAGACCCAGTACTTC
TRBJ2-1	TRBV11-3	NA	NA	CASSPGQYNEQFF	TGTGCCAGCAGCCCAGGACAGTACAATGAGCAGTTCTTC
TRBJ2-7	TRBV5-5	NA	NA	CASSLTPTGLLEQYF	TGTGCCAGCAGCCTCACCCCGACAGGTCTCCTCGAGCAGTACTTC
TRBJ2-3	TRBV7-2	TRBD2	NA	CASRPSGPSTDTQYF	TGTGCCAGCAGGCCTAGCGGGCCTAGCACAGATACGCAGTATTTT
TRBJ2-2	TRBV5-4	NA	NA	CASSLGGQGELFF	TGTGCCAGCAGCTTGGGAGGGCAAGGGGAGCTGTTTTTT
TRBJ1-2	TRBV5-1	NA	NA	CASSSARDSYYGYTF	TGCGCCAGCAGCTCGGCCAGGGATTCTTACTATGGCTACACCTTC
TRBJ2-2	TRBV7-2	TRBD2	NA	CASSIGLAGTGELFF	TGTGCCAGCAGTATCGGACTAGCGGGCACCGGGGAGCTGTTTTTT
TRBJ1-6	TRBV5-1	NA	NA	CASSLAGQINSPLHF	TGCGCCAGCAGCTTGGCCGGACAGATTAATTCACCCCTCCACTTT
TRBJ2-7	TRBV6-6	NA	NA	CASSSRGSEQYF	TGTGCCAGCAGTTCCCGCGGATCCGAGCAGTACTTC
TRBJ2-6	TRBV5-1	NA	once	CASSLGRHGLPSGANVLTF	TGCGCCAGCAGCTTGGGCCGCCATGGACTCCCCTCTGGGGCCAACGTCCTGACTTTC
TRBJ2-1	TRBV6-6	NA	NA	CASSDLAAQQFF	TGTGCCAGCAGTGATTTGGCCGCCCAGCAGTTCTTC
TRBJ1-3	TRBV6-5	NA	NA	CASGIGALGNTIYF	TGTGCCAGCGGGATAGGGGCCCTAGGAAACACCATATATTTT
TRBJ2-3	TRBV7-2	TRBD2	NA	CASTLAGGADTQYF	TGTGCCAGCACCTTAGCGGGGGGTGCGGATACGCAGTATTTT
TRBJ1-5	TRBV7-6	NA	NA	CASSLDSAGQPQHF	TGTGCCAGCAGCTTAGATTCGGCCGGGCAGCCCCAGCATTTT
TRBJ2-2	TRBV6-6	NA	NA	CASTLGNSFTGELFF	TGTGCCAGCACTTTAGGAAACAGCTTCACCGGGGAGCTGTTTTTT
TRBJ2-1	TRBV5-1	NA	NA	CASSLDLGGSYNEQFF	TGCGCCAGCAGCTTGGATCTAGGAGGCTCCTACAATGAGCAGTTCTTC
TRBJ2-1	TRBV19	TRBD1	NA	CASRTGTGWRKEQFF	TGTGCCAGTAGGACCGGGACAGGGTGGAGAAAGGAGCAGTTCTTC
TRBJ2-1	TRBV9	TRBD2	NA	CASSVARASGDLYNEQFF	TGTGCCAGCAGCGTAGCTCGGGCTAGCGGGGACCTGTACAATGAGCAGTTCTTC
TRBJ2-2	TRBV5-1	TRBD1	NA	CASSEGQVGTGELFF	TGCGCCAGCAGCGAGGGACAGGTTGGCACCGGGGAGCTGTTTTTT
TRBJ2-3	TRBV5-1	TRBD2	NA	CASSSQAGVTDTQYF	TGCGCCAGCAGCTCACAAGCGGGAGTCACAGATACGCAGTATTTT
TRBJ1-1	TRBV6-4	NA	NA	CASSVVMGGGTEAFF	TGTGCCAGCAGTGTCGTAATGGGGGGTGGCACTGAAGCTTTCTTT
TRBJ1-1	TRBV5-8	TRBD1	NA	CASSPGTGGWTEAFF	TGTGCCAGCAGCCCCGGGACAGGGGGTTGGACTGAAGCTTTCTTT
TRBJ2-1	TRBV5-1	TRBD2	NA	CASSPGLAGDNEQFF	TGCGCCAGCAGCCCAGGACTAGCGGGAGACAATGAGCAGTTCTTC
TRBJ1-4	TRBV7-9	NA	few	CASSRDSNEKLFF	TGTGCCAGCAGCCGGGATTCTAATGAAAAACTGTTTTTT
TRBJ1-3	TRBV9	NA	NA	CASSVDLGSGNTIYF	TGTGCCAGCAGCGTAGATCTGGGCTCGGGAAACACCATATATTTT
TRBJ1-5	TRBV9	TRBD1	many	CAIRGRNQPQHF	TGTGCCATCAGGGGGAGGAATCAGCCCCAGCATTTT
TRBJ1-2	TRBV6-1	TRBD1	few	CASSVTGDYGYTF	TGTGCCAGCAGTGTAACAGGGGACTATGGCTACACCTTC